Below, 11 T cell receptor beta chains from the same sample are listed, as sequenced in a study of T cell responses to AZD1222 COVID-19 vaccine. Here immunoSEQ multiplex PCR was the method, and the copy in TCRdb shows in-frame clones only, minus some. This sample yields about 120,000 clones, of which 90% are seen a single time; around 3.8% belongs to the top ten. This specimen was peripheral blood, taken 28 days after the second dose of the MenACWY control vaccine. Receptor source: an adult who received the MenACWY meningococcal vaccine as a control.

The V call is TRBV11-1, the J call TRBJ1-1; D unresolved. There are 15 residues in the CDR3. Germline V gene sequence: CDR1 SGHAT, CDR2 FQDESV (reference sequence). The V end lost 1 base, the J end lost 0 bases, and 9 bases lay between the germline ends. This chain's CDR3 is CASSLVPGMNTEAFF. The CDR3 nucleotides read TGTGCCAGCAGCTTAGTGCCGGGGATGAACACTGAAGCTTTCTTT.

This chain connects TRBV27 to TRBJ2-7, with 13 bases aligning to TRBD2. CDR1 MNHEY and CDR2 SMNVEV come from the germline V gene (reference sequence). This CDR3 contains 18 residues. V lost 10 bases and J lost 5; bases outside the gene matches: 20. CDR3 sequence reads: CATRTSGSPTPLRNEQYF. The CDR3 DNA is TGTGCCACCCGGACTAGCGGGAGCCCCACCCCGCTTAGGAACGAGCAGTACTTC.

The rearrangement joins TRBV29-1 to TRBJ2-3; 13 bases are a match to TRBD2. Germline assignment: CDR1 SQVTM and CDR2 ANQGSEA. The CDR3 contains 16 residues. Trimming took 0 bases from V and 6 from J; bases not matched to a gene: 6. This chain's CDR3 is CSVEDGLAGAIDTQYF. The CDR3 nucleotides are TGCAGCGTTGAAGATGGACTAGCGGGAGCGATTGATACGCAGTATTTT.

V is TRBV7-2 and J is TRBJ2-3, with 7 positions matching TRBD2. The V gene's germline CDR1 is SGHTA and CDR2 FQGNSA. V lost 5 bases to trimming and J lost 6 bases; unmatched junction nucleotides: 11. CDR3 length: 15 amino acids. CDR3 sequence (DNA): TGTGCCAGCAGCCAACCCAGCGGGGCGGCGGATACGCAGTATTTT. Translation gives CASSQPSGAADTQYF.

The V and J genes are TRBV13 and TRBJ1-2; no firm D call. CDR1 and CDR2 from the germline V gene are PRHDT and FYEKMQ (reference sequence). The ends were cut back, 6 bases at V and 8 bases at J, with 16 bases in the middle. CDR3 length equals 13 residues. The DNA of the CDR3 is TGTGCCAGCAGGGACTTTGCCCTAGGGGGCTACACCTTC. This codes for CASRDFALGGYTF. The entire variable domain, with the rest obtained from reference TRBV13 and TRBJ1-2, is as follows: AAGVIQSPRHLIKEKRETATLKCYPIPRHDTVYWYQQGPGQDPQFLISFYEKMQSDKGSIPDRFSAQQFSDYHSELNMSSLELGDSALYFCASRDFALGGYTFGSGTRLTVV.

V gene TRBV3-1 (or the pseudogene TRBV3-2) combines with J gene TRBJ2-3, with D perhaps TRBD2 (6 bases). This CDR3 is 17 amino acids long. Trimming shortened V by 0 bases and J by 1 base, and 14 bases separated the two germline ends. Germline loops: CDR1 LGHDT, CDR2 YNNKEL (reference sequence). This CDR3 reads CASSQDVPGGGTDTQYF. The CDR3, as DNA: TGTGCCAGCAGCCAAGATGTACCCGGAGGGGGCACAGATACGCAGTATTTT.

This CDR3 reads CASSTKGLAAYNEQFF. The CDR3 nucleotides read TGTGCCAGCAGCACTAAGGGACTAGCGGCCTACAATGAGCAGTTCTTC. The chain carries TRBV11-3 and TRBJ2-1, with 11 bases identical to TRBD2. Germline CDR1 is SGHNT and CDR2 is YENEEA. The trim removed 5 bases at V and 2 bases at J, leaving 5 bases unmatched. This CDR3 comprises 16 residues. Full variable domain (outside the CDR3, taken from reference TRBV11-3 and TRBJ2-1): EAGVVQSPRYKIIEKKQPVAFWCNPISGHNTLYWYLQNLGQGPELLIRYENEEAVDDSQLPKDRFSAERLKGVDSTLKIQPAELGDSAVYLCASSTKGLAAYNEQFFGPGTRLTVL.

In this sample, this clone turned up once. The rearrangement links TRBV18 to TRBJ2-1; TRBD2 matches at 12 bases. The V segment lost 4 bases and the J segment 1 base; nucleotides outside the gene matches: 5. Germline values: CDR1 KGHSH, CDR2 LQKENI. This CDR3 contains 17 residues. The CDR3 loop is CASSLGLAGSSYNEQFF. The CDR3 DNA is TGTGCCAGCTCACTCGGACTAGCGGGGAGTTCCTACAATGAGCAGTTCTTC.

The V and J genes are TRBV30 and TRBJ1-5, with D unresolved. This CDR3 is 15 amino acids long. The V and J ends lost 0 bases and 6 bases respectively, with 15 bases between them. Germline V gives CDR1 GTSNPN, CDR2 SVGIG (reference sequence). In DNA form, the CDR3 reads TGTGCCTGGAGTGTACGGGCAAACCTCGGTCAGCCCCAGCATTTT. It yields the protein CAWSVRANLGQPQHF.

The chain joins TRBV9 to TRBJ2-3; D unresolved. V lost 4 bases and J lost 4, with 13 bases in between. CDR3 length equals 14 residues. CDR1 is SGDLS, CDR2 YYNGEE, per germline. The CDR3 sequence is CASSSGPQPDTQYF. For the CDR3, the DNA is TGTGCCAGCAGCTCAGGACCCCAACCAGATACGCAGTATTTT.

The J gene is TRBJ2-1, the V gene TRBV2; D not certain. The CDR3 consists of 12 residues. The V and J ends lost 9 bases and 10 bases respectively, with 16 bases between them. The germline CDR1 and CDR2 sequences are SNHLY and FYNNEI. CDR3 in DNA: TGTGCCAGTGGAGTATCGCCCAGGGAGCAGTTCTTC. Its translation: CASGVSPREQFF.